These 18 T cell receptor beta chains originate from one sample sequenced in a study of blood T cell repertoires in COVID-19. Profiling relied on immunoSEQ multiplex PCR, and the TCRdb table lists in-frame clones only, not all of them. The profile covers 210,000 or so clones, with about 80% appearing a single time and roughly 7.6% taken by the ten largest. The sample taken for sequencing was peripheral blood. These receptors were collected from a woman at least 80 years old with COVID-19, enrolled during active disease.

The chain recombines TRBV6-5 with TRBJ2-7; 10 positions agree with TRBD2. After removal of 2 bases from V and 6 bases from J, the junction contained 10 bases not matched to a gene. The CDR3 is made up of 16 amino acids. Germline assignment: CDR1 MNHEY and CDR2 SVGAGI. CDR3 protein: CASSYGSSGRFSEQYF. The CDR3 DNA follows: TGTGCCAGCAGTTACGGCTCTAGCGGGAGATTCTCCGAGCAGTACTTC.

This chain uses TRBV28 with TRBJ1-5, with D uncertain. With 3 bases removed from V and 3 bases from J, the gap between germline ends came to 3 bases. This CDR3 comprises 12 residues. Germline CDR1 is MDHEN and CDR2 is SYDVKM. The CDR3 bases are TGTGCCAGCAGTTTGTACAATCAGCCCCAGCATTTT. Protein product: CASSLYNQPQHF.

V is TRBV6-5 and J is TRBJ1-5, with D maybe TRBD1 (5 bases). The V and J ends lost 11 bases and 5 bases respectively, with 13 bases between them. This CDR3 region has 12 residues. CDR1 and CDR2 from the germline V gene are MNHEY and SVGAGI. DNA of the CDR3: TGTGCCGCCCGGGACTTCGATCAGCCCCAGCATTTT. Its protein is CAARDFDQPQHF.

This chain connects TRBV7-3 to TRBJ1-6; D is ambiguous. The V and J ends lost 2 bases and 4 bases respectively, with 12 bases between them. This CDR3 spans 16 amino acids. Germline CDR1 SGHTA, CDR2 FQGTGA. The DNA of the CDR3 is TGTGCCAGCAGCTTACTTCGCGACTTATATAATTCACCCCTCCACTTT. Translation: CASSLLRDLYNSPLHF.

CDR3 nucleotides: TGTGCCAGCTCACCATCCGGGGGAGTGGAGACCCAGTACTTC. It is translated as CASSPSGGVETQYF. V gene TRBV18 combines with J gene TRBJ2-5, with D perhaps TRBD2 (6 bases). CDR1 KGHSH and CDR2 LQKENI come from the germline V gene. V lost 2 bases and J lost 5, with 12 bases in between. The CDR3 has 14 amino acids.

The chain is built from TRBV21-1 and TRBJ1-1; TRBD1 is taken as the D call from the table, unchecked against the DNA. TRBV21-1 is listed as a pseudogene. This CDR3 contains 16 residues. The CDR3 here is CASSPSNDRVGTEAFF. The CDR3 coding sequence is TGTGCCAGCAGCCCCAGCAACGACAGGGTCGGGACTGAAGCTTTCTTT.

The chain employs TRBV6-6 and TRBJ2-5; no firm D call. Between the trimmed V and J ends, which lost 0 bases and 3 bases, there was a span of 14 bases. There are 16 residues in the CDR3. Germline CDR1 reads MNHNY; CDR2 reads SVGAGI (reference sequence). The CDR3 loop is CASSYSKEHYEETQYF. CDR3 DNA: TGTGCCAGCAGTTACTCGAAAGAGCACTATGAAGAGACCCAGTACTTC.

This chain links TRBV11-2 with TRBJ1-1; D is undetermined. Per the germline V gene, CDR1 is SGHAT and CDR2 is FQNNGV. Trimming pared 3 bases from V and 11 bases from J, leaving 16 bases between. The CDR3 has 13 amino acids. In DNA form, the CDR3 reads TGTGCCAGCAGCTTGACTGAGGGAATTGGCGCTTTCTTT. Protein product: CASSLTEGIGAFF. Filled out from reference TRBV11-2 and TRBJ1-1, the complete variable domain reads EAGVAQSPRYKIIEKRQSVAFWCNPISGHATLYWYQQILGQGPKLLIQFQNNGVVDDSQLPKDRFSAERLKGVDSTLKIQPAKLEDSAVYLCASSLTEGIGAFFGQGTRLTVV.

The V and J genes are TRBV5-1 and TRBJ2-7, with 10 bases matching TRBD2. J was trimmed by 3 bases and V by 0 bases; bases with no gene match: 6. This CDR3 comprises 16 residues. Germline CDR1 reads SGHRS; CDR2 reads YFSETQ. The CDR3 is CASSLGSGRAIYEQYF. CDR3 nucleotide sequence: TGCGCCAGCAGCTTGGGGAGCGGGAGGGCCATCTACGAGCAGTACTTC. Supplemented by reference TRBV5-1 and TRBJ2-7, the full variable domain reads KAGVTQTPRYLIKTRGQQVTLSCSPISGHRSVSWYQQTPGQGLQFLFEYFSETQRNKGNFPGRFSGRQFSNSRSEMNVSTLELGDSALYLCASSLGSGRAIYEQYFGPGTRLTVT.

The chain joins TRBV5-1 to TRBJ2-3; the match to TRBD2 covers 11 bases. CDR3 length: 15 residues. The germline gives CDR1 SGHRS, CDR2 YFSETQ. Trimming at V came to 7 bases and at J to 5 bases, leaving 9 bases not matched to a gene. CDR3 in amino acids: CASEDSGGAKDTQYF. CDR3 DNA: TGCGCCAGCGAAGATAGCGGGGGGGCGAAAGATACGCAGTATTTT.

The rearrangement uses TRBV12-3 or TRBV12-4 and TRBJ2-3; weak D call: TRBD2 (5 bases). V was cut by 8 bases and J by 2 bases, with 11 bases left in between. The CDR3 sequence is 13 residues long. This CDR3 is CASLGSDTDTQYF. CDR3 coding DNA: TGTGCCAGCCTTGGTAGCGACACAGATACGCAGTATTTT.

Only a few counts were recorded for this clone. The chain is built from TRBV19 and TRBJ1-5; TRBD1 aligns across 7 bases. Germline CDR1 is LNHDA and CDR2 is SQIVND (reference sequence). The CDR3 consists of 18 residues. V shed 8 bases, J shed 0 bases, and the junction held 16 bases outside the gene matches. The CDR3 region has the DNA TGTGCCAGTTCTACCTCCAGGGGGAGAGCCGTTAGCAATCAGCCCCAGCATTTT. Translating it yields CASSTSRGRAVSNQPQHF. The full variable domain, rest sourced from reference TRBV19 and TRBJ1-5, is DGGITQSPKYLFRKEGQNVTLSCEQNLNHDAMYWYRQDPGQGLRLIYYSQIVNDFQKGDIAEGYSVSREKKESFPLTVTSAQKNPTAFYLCASSTSRGRAVSNQPQHFGDGTRLSIL.

The chain is built from TRBV28 and TRBJ1-2; no reliable D call. Germline-derived CDR1 and CDR2 are MDHEN and SYDVKM. Deletions cut 7 bases from V and 8 bases from J, with 17 bases between. This CDR3 is 13 amino acids long. CDR3 sequence: CASTPVRPRGYTF. In DNA form, the CDR3 reads TGTGCCAGCACCCCAGTTCGACCTAGAGGCTACACCTTC.

This chain links TRBV11-1 with TRBJ1-1; a weak D match, TRBD1 (6 bases). V lost 4 bases and J lost 3, with 12 bases in between. Germline CDR1 reads SGHAT; CDR2 reads FQDESV (reference sequence). This CDR3 region has 14 residues. This CDR3 is CASSYLQGDTEAFF. DNA for the CDR3: TGTGCCAGCAGCTATCTACAGGGAGACACTGAAGCTTTCTTT.

The chain employs TRBV6-5 and TRBJ2-5; D may be TRBD1 (5 bases). Germline V gives CDR1 MNHEY, CDR2 SVGAGI. The CDR3 extends over 11 amino acids. V lost 9 bases, J lost 4 bases, and 9 bases lay in between. CDR3 loop: CASQGLETQYF. The CDR3, as DNA: TGTGCCAGTCAGGGATTAGAGACCCAGTACTTC.

The V and J genes are TRBV28 and TRBJ1-1; unclear D gene. The CDR3 length is 14 residues. V lost 5 bases and J 3 bases, leaving 13 bases between the germline ends. Germline-derived CDR1 and CDR2 are MDHEN and SYDVKM. The CDR3 DNA sequence: TGTGCCAGCAGTGGGAGCAGGCCGCACACTGAAGCTTTCTTT. As protein: CASSGSRPHTEAFF.

The count of this clone is one. The chain combines TRBV5-1 with TRBJ2-6; D gene ambiguous. Per the germline V gene, CDR1 is SGHRS and CDR2 is YFSETQ. The CDR3 runs to 15 residues. The V end was cut by 0 bases, the J end by 1 base, with 5 bases between. The CDR3 loop reads CASSLVQSGANVLTF. For the CDR3, the DNA is TGCGCCAGCAGCTTGGTCCAATCTGGGGCCAACGTCCTGACTTTC.

V and J are TRBV4-2 and TRBJ2-1; TRBD2 aligns across 12 bases. Germline V gives CDR1 LGHNA, CDR2 YNFKEQ. V lost 1 base and J lost 7; bases outside the gene matches: 8. The CDR3 length is 17 residues. The CDR3 nucleotides are TGTGCCAGCAGCCAAGGCCCCCTAGCGGGGGGGCTTAATGAGCAGTTCTTC. As protein: CASSQGPLAGGLNEQFF.